The 27 T cell receptor beta chains below come from one sample, sequenced in a study of blood T cell repertoires in COVID-19. The data were produced by immunoSEQ multiplex PCR, yet TCRdb's version contains in-frame clones alone and is incomplete. The sample includes approximately 200,000 clones, 70% to 85% of them seen just once. Sequences were obtained from PBMCs or T cells enriched from blood (not recorded which). These receptors all come from a man aged 60 to 69 who had recovered from COVID-19.

This sequence joins TRBV6-5 and TRBJ1-3; TRBD1 matches at 7 bases. The germline V gene has CDR1 MNHEY and CDR2 SVGAGI. The CDR3 is made up of 16 amino acids. V shed 0 bases and J 0 bases; nucleotides not matched to a gene: 2. In nucleotides, the CDR3 is TGTGCCAGCAGTTACTCAGGGACAGCCTCTGGAAACACCATATATTTT. Residues: CASSYSGTASGNTIYF.

J is TRBJ1-3 and V is TRBV29-1, with 9 bases aligning to TRBD1. With 6 bases clipped from V and 4 bases from J, the junction kept 4 bases outside the gene matches. The CDR3 is 13 amino acids. Germline assignment: CDR1 SQVTM and CDR2 ANQGSEA. The CDR3 DNA reads as TGCAGCGTCTACAGGGGGCCAGGAAACACCATATATTTT. Its translation: CSVYRGPGNTIYF.

The J gene is TRBJ1-1, the V gene TRBV6-5; no clear D. Germline V CDR1 and CDR2: MNHEY, SVGAGI. The CDR3 is 13 residues long. V gave up 2 bases and J gave up 3 bases, with 7 bases separating them. CDR3 DNA sequence: TGTGCCAGCAGTTACCCCTCAGACACTGAAGCTTTCTTT. As protein: CASSYPSDTEAFF.

The rearrangement links TRBV7-9 to TRBJ2-7, with 7 bases matching TRBD1. CDR3 length: 16 amino acids. The trim removed 5 bases at V and 0 bases at J, leaving 10 bases unmatched. Germline V gene sequence: CDR1 SEHNR, CDR2 FQNEAQ (reference sequence). The CDR3 region is CASSRPGTDFSYEQYF. CDR3 bases: TGTGCCAGCAGCCGCCCCGGGACAGACTTCTCCTACGAGCAGTACTTC.

This clone was recorded once. V gene TRBV5-1 combines with J gene TRBJ2-5; 10 bases map to TRBD1. V lost 0 bases and J lost 4; bases outside the gene matches: 0. This CDR3 has 14 residues. Germline V gives CDR1 SGHRS, CDR2 YFSETQ. CDR3 amino acids: CASSLGTGGETQYF. DNA for the CDR3: TGCGCCAGCAGCTTGGGGACAGGGGGAGAGACCCAGTACTTC.

This clone appeared a single time. The chain employs TRBV6-5 and TRBJ1-2; 7 bases are shared with TRBD1. Germline CDR1 and CDR2: MNHEY and SVGAGI. V lost 5 bases and J lost 0; bases outside the gene matches: 3. CDR3 length: 14 residues. As DNA, the CDR3 is TGTGCCAGCAGTCGGGACAGTCCTAACTATGGCTACACCTTC. Amino acids: CASSRDSPNYGYTF.

Worth noting for this clone: The junction differs from germline at one of its ends, possibly a read error. The CDR3 nucleotides are TGTGCCAGCAGCCTAACAGGGGGCGCTTCACCCCTCCGCTTT. It is translated as CASSLTGGASPLRF. V and J are TRBV6-6 and TRBJ1-6; 9 bases map to TRBD1. Per the germline V gene, CDR1 is MNHNY and CDR2 is SVGAGI (reference sequence). CDR3 size: 14 residues.

The chain is built from TRBV20-1 and TRBJ2-5, with D possibly matching TRBD2 (5 bases). Per germline, CDR1 DFQATT and CDR2 SNEGSKA (reference sequence). This CDR3 contains 11 residues. The V end lost 7 bases, the J end lost 5 bases, and 11 bases lay between the germline ends. In DNA form, the CDR3 reads TGCAGTGTTTTGAGGGCCGAGACCCAGTACTTC. It is translated as CSVLRAETQYF.

This clone was seen only a few times. The rearrangement joins TRBV21-1 to TRBJ1-6; the D call in the table, TRBD1, was not verified against the DNA. TRBV21-1 is a pseudogene locus. This CDR3 region has 14 residues. The CDR3 DNA sequence: TGTGCCAGCAGCAAAGATGCAGGGGATTCACCCCTCCACTTT. Translated, it gives CASSKDAGDSPLHF.

This chain's CDR3 is CAIDRGTTNEKLFF. The CDR3 bases are TGTGCCATCGACAGGGGCACAACTAATGAAAAACTGTTTTTT. The rearrangement uses TRBV10-3 and TRBJ1-4; 8 nucleotides agree with TRBD1. V trimming: 8 bases; J trimming: 0 bases; junction bases outside the gene matches: 2. CDR1 is ENHRY, CDR2 SYGVKD, per germline. This CDR3 comprises 14 residues.

This chain uses TRBV3-1 (or the pseudogene TRBV3-2) with TRBJ1-2, with no clear D. This CDR3 has 14 residues. The germline CDR1 and CDR2 sequences are LGHDT and YNNKEL (reference sequence). V gave up 0 bases and J gave up 1 base, with 6 bases separating them. CDR3 bases: TGTGCCAGCAGCCAAGATCCGGGTAACTATGGCTACACCTTC. This codes for CASSQDPGNYGYTF.

The rearrangement links TRBV18 to TRBJ1-2; 12 bases align to TRBD1. The germline gives CDR1 KGHSH, CDR2 LQKENI. With 6 bases clipped from V and 8 bases from J, the junction kept 7 bases outside the gene matches. This CDR3 is 14 amino acids long. The CDR3 DNA reads as TGTGCCAGCTCCCCTGGGACAGGGGGCCGGGGCTACACCTTC. Protein product: CASSPGTGGRGYTF. Filled out from reference TRBV18 and TRBJ1-2, the complete variable domain reads NAGVMQNPRHLVRRRGQEARLRCSPMKGHSHVYWYRQLPEEGLKFMVYLQKENIIDESGMPKERFSAEFPKEGPSILRIQQVVRGDSAAYFCASSPGTGGRGYTFGSGTRLTVV.

The rearrangement uses TRBV5-5 and TRBJ2-3; 8 nucleotides line up with TRBD2. CDR3 length: 19 amino acids. With 0 bases clipped from V and 2 bases from J, the junction kept 14 bases outside the gene matches. The V gene's germline CDR1 is SGHKS and CDR2 YYEKEE (reference sequence). In DNA, the CDR3 is TGTGCCAGCAGCTTGGCCTGGCAGCGGGGGAACCCTCTCACAGATACGCAGTATTTT. This codes for CASSLAWQRGNPLTDTQYF.

This chain connects TRBV6-5 to TRBJ2-7; D is uncertain. Per the germline V gene, CDR1 is MNHEY and CDR2 is SVGAGI. This CDR3 has 14 amino acids. Trimming took 0 bases from V and 0 from J, leaving 6 bases between them. DNA for the CDR3: TGTGCCAGCAGTTACTCACCGAGCTCCTACGAGCAGTACTTC. Amino acid sequence: CASSYSPSSYEQYF.

J is TRBJ2-2 and V is TRBV5-1, with D tentatively TRBD1 (5 bases). The CDR3 covers 13 residues. V dropped 4 bases and J dropped 10 bases, with 14 bases sitting between them. CDR1 and CDR2 from the germline V gene are SGHRS and YFSETQ. CDR3 loop: CASSPSGSTELFF. The CDR3 DNA reads as TGCGCCAGCAGCCCGTCAGGGTCAACGGAGCTGTTTTTT.

This clone was picked up one time. The chain has TRBV9 and TRBJ2-7, with 7 nucleotides matching TRBD2. The CDR3 consists of 15 residues. V gave up 2 bases and J gave up 0 bases; unmatched junction bases: 5. Germline V gene sequence: CDR1 SGDLS, CDR2 YYNGEE. The CDR3 spells CASSVSASGSYEQYF. The CDR3 DNA follows: TGTGCCAGCAGCGTTTCGGCTAGCGGCTCCTACGAGCAGTACTTC.

The chain employs TRBV19 and TRBJ1-1; D gene uncertain. V lost 7 bases and J 3 bases, leaving 18 bases between the germline ends. In germline, CDR1 is LNHDA, CDR2 SQIVND (reference sequence). CDR3 length: 15 amino acids. The CDR3 here is CASTQKRTGDTEAFF. The CDR3 nucleotides are TGTGCCAGTACCCAAAAGCGGACGGGCGACACTGAAGCTTTCTTT. The whole variable domain, remainder taken from reference TRBV19 and TRBJ1-1, is DGGITQSPKYLFRKEGQNVTLSCEQNLNHDAMYWYRQDPGQGLRLIYYSQIVNDFQKGDIAEGYSVSREKKESFPLTVTSAQKNPTAFYLCASTQKRTGDTEAFFGQGTRLTVV.

The chain has TRBV5-1 and TRBJ1-1; D is uncertain. CDR3 length: 14 amino acids. Trimming cost V 0 bases and J 4 bases, with 10 bases left between them. Germline CDR1 and CDR2: SGHRS and YFSETQ. The CDR3 nucleotides read TGCGCCAGCAGCTTGGACCTGGCTTTCACTGAAGCTTTCTTT. It specifies CASSLDLAFTEAFF. Drawing the rest from reference TRBV5-1 and TRBJ1-1, the complete variable domain is KAGVTQTPRYLIKTRGQQVTLSCSPISGHRSVSWYQQTPGQGLQFLFEYFSETQRNKGNFPGRFSGRQFSNSRSEMNVSTLELGDSALYLCASSLDLAFTEAFFGQGTRLTVV.

The chain uses TRBV6-4 and TRBJ2-3; D is unclear. The germline gives CDR1 MRHNA, CDR2 SNTAGT. This CDR3 comprises 14 residues. Trimming took 0 bases from V and 4 from J, leaving 8 bases between them. CDR3 coding DNA: TGTGCCAGCAGTGACTCGGGTGGAGCAGATACGCAGTATTTT. Protein sequence: CASSDSGGADTQYF.

DNA of the CDR3: TGCGCCAGCAGCGTGGATAGGACGGGGACTGGAAACACCATATATTTT. Protein sequence: CASSVDRTGTGNTIYF. This chain connects TRBV5-1 to TRBJ1-3; D unresolved. V shed 4 bases and J shed 2 bases, with 16 bases lying between them. The CDR3 runs to 16 residues. Germline CDR1 reads SGHRS; CDR2 reads YFSETQ.

V gene TRBV18 combines with J gene TRBJ1-6, with D maybe TRBD1 (6 bases). The germline V gene encodes CDR1 KGHSH and CDR2 LQKENI. CDR3 size: 14 residues. V dropped 3 bases and J dropped 7 bases, with 10 bases sitting between them. The CDR3 sequence: CASSPIRGNSPLHF. The CDR3 coding sequence is TGTGCCAGCTCACCTATCAGGGGAAATTCACCCCTCCACTTT.

The chain has TRBV30 and TRBJ1-1; D remains unclear. This CDR3 region has 13 residues. V lost 1 base and J lost 7, with 13 bases in between. CDR1 GTSNPN and CDR2 SVGIG come from the germline V gene (reference sequence). CDR3 bases: TGTGCCTGGAGTGGGGGAAGGACTCATGAAGCTTTCTTT. As protein: CAWSGGRTHEAFF.

This sequence joins TRBV29-1 and TRBJ2-7; D might be TRBD2 (6 bases). V lost 3 bases and J 6 bases, leaving 12 bases between the germline ends. Per the germline V gene, CDR1 is SQVTM and CDR2 is ANQGSEA. This CDR3 contains 12 residues. CDR3 DNA: TGCAGCGTTGAGCGGGGTGGGTTCGAGCAGTACTTC. The encoded protein is CSVERGGFEQYF.

The chain couples TRBV27 to TRBJ1-5; 8 bases are a match to TRBD1. Trimming at V came to 0 bases and at J to 3 bases, leaving 1 base not matched to a gene. CDR1 and CDR2 (germline): MNHEY, SMNVEV (reference sequence). The CDR3 totals 15 residues. The CDR3 reads CASSLSGQVNQPQHF. DNA of the CDR3: TGTGCCAGCAGTTTATCGGGACAGGTCAATCAGCCCCAGCATTTT.

For the CDR3, the DNA is TGTGCCAGTAGTATGGGAGACGGAAATGAAAAACTGTTTTTT. Amino acids: CASSMGDGNEKLFF. This rearrangement joins TRBV19 to TRBJ1-4; no reliable D call. Trimming removed 3 bases at V and 5 bases at J, with 10 bases between. CDR1 is LNHDA, CDR2 SQIVND, per germline (reference sequence). This CDR3 is 14 amino acids long.

The chain combines TRBV3-1 (or the pseudogene TRBV3-2) with TRBJ1-6; the D is unclear. The germline V gene has CDR1 LGHDT and CDR2 YNNKEL (reference sequence). The CDR3 runs to 13 residues. V lost 1 base and J lost 5, with 3 bases in between. The CDR3 DNA is TGTGCCAGCAGCCAAGTAGATAATTCACCCCTCCACTTT. Translation gives CASSQVDNSPLHF.

J is TRBJ1-6 and V is TRBV5-4, with 7 positions matching TRBD1. After removal of 2 bases from V and 7 bases from J, the junction contained 6 bases not matched to a gene. CDR3 length: 15 residues. CDR1 and CDR2 (germline): SGHNT, YYREEE (reference sequence). The CDR3 here is CASSLGTDDNSPLHF. Written as DNA, the CDR3 is TGTGCCAGCAGCTTAGGGACAGATGACAATTCACCCCTCCACTTT.